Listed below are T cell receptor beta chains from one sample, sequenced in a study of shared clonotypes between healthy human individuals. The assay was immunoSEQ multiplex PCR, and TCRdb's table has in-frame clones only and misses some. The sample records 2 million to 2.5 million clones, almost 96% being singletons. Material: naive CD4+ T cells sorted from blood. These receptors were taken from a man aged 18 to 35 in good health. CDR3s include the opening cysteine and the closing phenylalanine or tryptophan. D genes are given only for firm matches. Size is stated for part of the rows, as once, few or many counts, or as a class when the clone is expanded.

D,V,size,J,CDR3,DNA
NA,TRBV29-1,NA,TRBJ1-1,CSVVPRLNTEAFF,TGCAGCGTTGTTCCTCGTCTGAACACTGAAGCTTTCTTT
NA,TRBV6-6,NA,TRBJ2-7,CASSYRGTEQYF,TGTGCCAGCAGTTACCGGGGGACCGAGCAGTACTTC
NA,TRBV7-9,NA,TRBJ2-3,CASSPGGDTDTQYF,TGTGCCAGCAGCCCAGGGGGGGATACAGATACGCAGTATTTT
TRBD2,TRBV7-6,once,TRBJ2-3,CASSLAPLAVTDTQYF,TGTGCGAGCAGCTTAGCTCCCCTAGCGGTCACAGATACGCAGTATTTT
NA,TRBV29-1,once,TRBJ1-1,CSLGGVDTEAFF,TGCAGCTTGGGGGGGGTGGATACTGAAGCTTTCTTT
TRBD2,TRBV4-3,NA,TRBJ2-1,CASSQGLADYNEQFF,TGCGCCAGCAGCCAAGGCCTAGCGGACTACAATGAGCAGTTCTTC
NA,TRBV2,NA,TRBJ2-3,CASSLVPGKGLGTQYF,TGTGCCAGCAGTCTTGTCCCAGGGAAGGGATTGGGGACGCAGTATTTT
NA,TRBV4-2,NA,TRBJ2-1,CASSRHSDNEQFF,TGTGCCAGCAGCCGACACAGCGACAATGAGCAGTTCTTC
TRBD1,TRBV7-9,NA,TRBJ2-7,CASSHDLRYSTGGNEQYF,TGTGCCAGCAGCCACGACTTGCGATACTCGACAGGGGGCAACGAGCAGTACTTC
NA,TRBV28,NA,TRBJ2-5,CASIGFATQYF,TGTGCCAGCATTGGTTTTGCGACCCAGTACTTC
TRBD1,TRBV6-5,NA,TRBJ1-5,CASSMDRGSNQPQHF,TGTGCCAGCAGCATGGACAGGGGAAGCAATCAGCCCCAGCATTTT
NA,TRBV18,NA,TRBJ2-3,CASSPPGDSDTQYF,TGTGCCAGCTCACCACCGGGCGATTCAGATACGCAGTATTTT
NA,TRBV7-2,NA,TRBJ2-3,CASSLAGVWLDTQYF,TGTGCCAGCAGCTTAGCGGGAGTCTGGCTCGATACGCAGTATTTT
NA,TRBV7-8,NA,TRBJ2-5,CASSFRTAQETQYF,TGTGCCAGCAGCTTCAGGACAGCGCAAGAGACCCAGTACTTC
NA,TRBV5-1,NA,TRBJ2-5,CASSRDGPQETQYF,TGCGCCAGCAGCCGGGACGGCCCACAAGAGACCCAGTACTTC
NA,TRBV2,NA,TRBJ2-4,CASSSGTGWDKNIQYF,TGTGCCAGCAGTTCGGGGACGGGATGGGACAAAAACATTCAGTACTTC
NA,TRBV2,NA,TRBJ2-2,CASRPDTGELFF,TGTGCCAGCAGACCAGACACCGGGGAGCTGTTTTTT
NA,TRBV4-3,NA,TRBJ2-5,CASSQRNQETQYF,TGCGCCAGCAGCCAGCGGAACCAAGAGACCCAGTACTTC
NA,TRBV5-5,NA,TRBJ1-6,CASSLEAYNSPLHF,TGTGCCAGCAGCTTGGAAGCCTATAATTCACCCCTCCACTTT
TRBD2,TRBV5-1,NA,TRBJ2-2,CASSLAAASGRGSWELFF,TGCGCCAGCAGCTTGGCCGCGGCTAGCGGGAGGGGGAGCTGGGAGCTGTTTTTT
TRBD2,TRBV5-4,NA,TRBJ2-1,CASSPRGVSRDNEQFF,TGTGCCAGCAGCCCCCGGGGGGTATCTAGGGACAATGAGCAGTTCTTC
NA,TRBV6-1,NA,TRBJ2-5,CASTPGGSLETQYF,TGTGCCAGCACCCCAGGAGGCAGTTTAGAGACCCAGTACTTC
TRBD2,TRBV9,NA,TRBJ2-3,CASSVGTSYRTDTQYF,TGTGCCAGCAGCGTAGGGACTAGCTATCGCACAGATACGCAGTATTTT
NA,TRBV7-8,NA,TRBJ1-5,CASSLEQGYQPQHF,TGTGCCAGCAGCTTAGAACAGGGATATCAGCCCCAGCATTTT
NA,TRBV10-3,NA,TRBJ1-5,CAISESTVVRPQPQHF,TGTGCCATCAGTGAGTCAACAGTGGTTCGTCCTCAGCCCCAGCATTTT
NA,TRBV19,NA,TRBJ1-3,CASSADTSSGNTIYF,TGTGCCAGTAGTGCGGACACCAGCTCTGGAAACACCATATATTTT
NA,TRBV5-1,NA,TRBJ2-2,CASRAGRGANTGELFF,TGCGCCAGCAGGGCCGGCAGGGGCGCGAACACCGGGGAGCTGTTTTTT
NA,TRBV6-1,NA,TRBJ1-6,CASSGGSPLHF,TGTGCCAGCAGTGGTGGTTCACCCCTCCACTTT
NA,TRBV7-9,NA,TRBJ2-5,CASSLGPSETQYF,TGTGCCAGCAGCTTAGGCCCTTCGGAGACCCAGTACTTC
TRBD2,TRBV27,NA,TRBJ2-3,CASSLRAPRGGPDTQYF,TGTGCCAGCAGCCTAAGGGCCCCGCGGGGGGGCCCAGATACGCAGTATTTT
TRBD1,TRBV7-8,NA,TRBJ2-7,CASSFDRVHEQYF,TGTGCCAGCAGCTTCGACAGGGTCCACGAGCAGTACTTC
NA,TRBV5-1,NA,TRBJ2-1,CASSLEARYNEQFF,TGCGCCAGCAGCTTGGAGGCTAGATACAATGAGCAGTTCTTC
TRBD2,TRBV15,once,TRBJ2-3,CATSSNWGLAGTDTQYF,TGTGCCACCAGCAGTAACTGGGGACTAGCGGGCACAGATACGCAGTATTTT
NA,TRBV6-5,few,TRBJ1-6,CASKSTANNSPLHF,TGTGCCAGTAAGAGCACGGCCAATAATTCACCCCTCCACTTT
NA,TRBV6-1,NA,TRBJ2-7,CASSEATAPSYEQYF,TGTGCCAGCAGTGAAGCGACAGCGCCATCCTACGAGCAGTACTTC
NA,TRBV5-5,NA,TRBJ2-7,CASIQGTPEQYF,TGTGCCAGCATACAGGGCACACCCGAGCAGTACTTC
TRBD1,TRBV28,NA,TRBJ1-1,CASTLGDRNTEAFF,TGTGCCAGCACCTTGGGGGACAGAAACACTGAAGCTTTCTTT
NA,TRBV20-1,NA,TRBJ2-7,CSADPWGVKYF,TGCAGTGCTGACCCGTGGGGTGTGAAGTACTTC
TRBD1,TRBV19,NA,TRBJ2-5,CASSPQGGQETQYF,TGTGCCAGTAGTCCACAGGGGGGTCAAGAGACCCAGTACTTC
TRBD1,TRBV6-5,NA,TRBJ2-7,CASKRTGSLYEQYF,TGTGCCAGCAAGCGGACAGGAAGTCTCTACGAGCAGTACTTC
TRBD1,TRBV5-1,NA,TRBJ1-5,CASSLGGGDNQPQHF,TGCGCCAGCAGCTTGGGAGGGGGCGACAATCAGCCCCAGCATTTT